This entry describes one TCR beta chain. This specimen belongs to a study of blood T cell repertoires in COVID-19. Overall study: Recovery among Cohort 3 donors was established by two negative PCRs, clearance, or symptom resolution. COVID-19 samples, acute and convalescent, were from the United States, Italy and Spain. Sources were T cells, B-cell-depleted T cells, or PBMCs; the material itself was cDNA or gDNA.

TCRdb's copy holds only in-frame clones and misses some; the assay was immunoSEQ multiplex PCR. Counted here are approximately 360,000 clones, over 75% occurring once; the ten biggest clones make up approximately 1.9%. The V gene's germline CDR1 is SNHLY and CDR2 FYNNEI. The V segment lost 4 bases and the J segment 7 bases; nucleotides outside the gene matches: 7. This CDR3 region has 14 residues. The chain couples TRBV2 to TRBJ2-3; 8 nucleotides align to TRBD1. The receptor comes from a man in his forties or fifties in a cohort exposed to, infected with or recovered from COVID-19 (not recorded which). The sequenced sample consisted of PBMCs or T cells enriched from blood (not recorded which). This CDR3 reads CASSARDRGNTQYF. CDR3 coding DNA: TGTGCCAGCAGTGCACGTGACAGGGGAAATACGCAGTATTTT.